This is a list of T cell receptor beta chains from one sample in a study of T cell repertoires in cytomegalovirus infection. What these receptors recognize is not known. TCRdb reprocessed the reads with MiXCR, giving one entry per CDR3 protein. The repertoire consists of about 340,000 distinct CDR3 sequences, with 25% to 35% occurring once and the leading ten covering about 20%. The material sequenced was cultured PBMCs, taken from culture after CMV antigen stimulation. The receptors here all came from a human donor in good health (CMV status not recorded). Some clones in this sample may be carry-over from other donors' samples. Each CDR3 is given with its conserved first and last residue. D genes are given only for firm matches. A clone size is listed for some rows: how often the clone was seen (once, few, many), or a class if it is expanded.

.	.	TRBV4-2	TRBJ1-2	CASSQGGPGNYGYTF	TGTGCCAGCAGCCAGGGAGGTCCGGGAAACTATGGCTACACCTTC
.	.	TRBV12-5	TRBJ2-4	CASGLVSGNIQYF	TGTGCTAGTGGTTTGGTATCGGGCAACATTCAGTACTTC
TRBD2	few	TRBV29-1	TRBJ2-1	CSASLAGGDNEQFF	TGCAGCGCGTCGCTAGCGGGAGGTGATAATGAGCAGTTCTTC
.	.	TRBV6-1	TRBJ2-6	CASREGPTVGVSGANVLTF	TGTGCCAGCAGGGAGGGACCTACGGTGGGAGTCTCTGGGGCCAACGTCCTGACTTTC
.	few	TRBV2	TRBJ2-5	CASSEMVGDQETQYF	TGTGCCAGCAGTGAAATGGTCGGGGACCAAGAGACCCAGTACTTC
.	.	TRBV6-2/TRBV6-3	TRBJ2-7	CASSYTGAYEQYF	TGTGCCAGCAGTTACACCGGGGCCTACGAGCAGTACTTC
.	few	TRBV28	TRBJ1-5	CASEGGAQPQHF	TGTGCCAGTGAGGGGGGGGCGCAGCCCCAGCATTTT
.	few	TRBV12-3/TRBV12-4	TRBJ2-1	CASSLSHGTYNEQFF	TGTGCCAGCAGTCTCTCCCACGGGACATACAATGAGCAGTTCTTC
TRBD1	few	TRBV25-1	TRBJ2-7	CASSSPRGQGGNEQYF	TGTGCCAGCAGTTCTCCACGAGGACAGGGGGGCAACGAGCAGTACTTC
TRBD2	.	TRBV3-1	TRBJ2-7	CASSQGLAVSYEQYF	TGTGCCAGCAGCCAAGGACTAGCGGTGTCCTACGAGCAGTACTTC
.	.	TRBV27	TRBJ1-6	CASSLIGSPLHF	TGTGCCAGCAGTTTAATCGGTTCACCCCTCCACTTT
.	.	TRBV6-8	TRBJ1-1	CASSRTGSEAFF	TGTGCCAGCAGCCGTACAGGGTCCGAAGCTTTCTTT
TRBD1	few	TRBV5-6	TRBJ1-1	CASSSARTGNTEAFF	TGTGCCAGCAGCTCCGCTCGGACAGGGAACACTGAAGCTTTCTTT
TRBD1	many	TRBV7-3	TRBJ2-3	CASSQGQGGLTDTQYF	TGTGCCAGCAGCCAAGGACAGGGGGGATTAACAGATACGCAGTATTTT
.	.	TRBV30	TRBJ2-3	CAWRGDTATDTQYF	TGTGCCTGGAGGGGCGACACGGCCACAGATACGCAGTATTTT
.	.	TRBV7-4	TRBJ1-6	CASSAGQEAISLHF	TGTGCCAGCAGCGCGGGACAAGAAGCAATATCCCTCCACTTT
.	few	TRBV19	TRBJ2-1	CASSRQTRNEQFF	TGTGCCAGTAGTCGACAGACTCGCAATGAGCAGTTCTTC
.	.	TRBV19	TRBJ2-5	CASRDIQTQYF	TGTGCCTCCAGGGACATTCAGACCCAGTACTTC
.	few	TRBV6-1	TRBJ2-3	CASSDRGASTDTQYF	TGTGCCAGCAGTGATCGCGGGGCTAGCACAGATACGCAGTATTTT
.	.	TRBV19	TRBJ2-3	CASSPQYVNTDTQYF	TGTGCCAGTAGTCCCCAATACGTCAACACAGATACGCAGTATTTT
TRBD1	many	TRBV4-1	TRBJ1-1	CASSHGQGQGNTEAFF	TGCGCCAGCAGCCACGGACAGGGGCAGGGGAACACTGAAGCTTTCTTT
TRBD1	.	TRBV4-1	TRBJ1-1	CASSRGDRRLQGANTEAFF	TGCGCCAGCAGCCGAGGGGACAGGAGGCTTCAAGGGGCGAACACTGAAGCTTTCTTT
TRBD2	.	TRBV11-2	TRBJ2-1	CASSLNLYQRDASYNEQFF	TGTGCCAGCAGCTTAAATTTATACCAGCGGGATGCCTCCTACAATGAGCAGTTCTTC
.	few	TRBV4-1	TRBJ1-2	CASSQQTGRVGYTF	TGCGCCAGCAGCCAACAGACGGGGAGAGTAGGCTACACCTTC
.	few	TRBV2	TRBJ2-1	CASSRWGNEQFF	TGTGCCAGTTCCCGGTGGGGCAATGAGCAGTTCTTC
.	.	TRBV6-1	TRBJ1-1	CASNRGVRDEAFF	TGTGCCAGCAATAGAGGGGTCCGAGATGAAGCTTTCTTT
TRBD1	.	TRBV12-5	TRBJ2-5	CASGPGQVQETQYF	TGTGCTAGTGGTCCCGGACAGGTCCAAGAGACCCAGTACTTC
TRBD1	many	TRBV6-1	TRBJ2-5	CASSATPGQEGETQYF	TGTGCCAGCAGTGCCACACCCGGACAGGAAGGGGAGACCCAGTACTTC
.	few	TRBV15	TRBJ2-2	CATSREWGYTGELFF	TGTGCCACCAGCAGAGAATGGGGGTATACCGGGGAGCTGTTTTTT
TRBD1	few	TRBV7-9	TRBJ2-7	CASTPGQGSYEQYF	TGTGCCAGCACCCCGGGACAGGGGTCTTACGAGCAGTACTTC
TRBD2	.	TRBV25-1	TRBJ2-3	CASSESGGMDTQYF	TGTGCCAGCAGTGAATCCGGGGGGATGGATACGCAGTATTTT
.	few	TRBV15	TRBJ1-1	CATSPPQAGAMNTEAFF	TGTGCCACCAGCCCCCCCCAGGCAGGGGCCATGAACACTGAAGCTTTCTTT
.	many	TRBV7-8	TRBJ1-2	CASSPLPKGGRGGYTF	TGTGCCAGCAGCCCCCTACCGAAGGGAGGACGGGGTGGCTACACCTTC
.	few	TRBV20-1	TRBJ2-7	CSARDLGQRPSYEQYF	TGCAGTGCTAGAGACCTAGGACAGCGACCTTCCTACGAGCAGTACTTC
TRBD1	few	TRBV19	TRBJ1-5	CASTSTGLSNQPQHF	TGTGCCAGTACCTCGACAGGGTTAAGCAATCAGCCCCAGCATTTT
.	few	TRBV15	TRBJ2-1	CATSNDRDYNEQFF	TGTGCCACCAGTAATGATCGGGACTACAATGAGCAGTTCTTC
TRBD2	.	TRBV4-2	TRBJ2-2	CASSQVHLTGGPGGELFF	TGTGCCAGCAGCCAAGTTCATTTGACGGGGGGGCCGGGCGGGGAGCTGTTTTTT
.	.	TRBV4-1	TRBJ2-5	CASSPTQGTQYF	TGCGCCAGCAGCCCCACCCAGGGGACCCAGTACTTC
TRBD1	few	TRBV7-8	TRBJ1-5	CASSLGGQGGQPQHF	TGTGCCAGCAGCTTAGGGGGACAGGGGGGCCAGCCCCAGCATTTT
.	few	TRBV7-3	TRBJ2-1	CASSFGATVNEQFF	TGTGCCAGCAGCTTTGGGGCGACGGTGAATGAGCAGTTCTTC
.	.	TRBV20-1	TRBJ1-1	CSGRGRGHGEAFF	TGCAGTGGAAGAGGCAGGGGTCATGGTGAAGCTTTCTTT
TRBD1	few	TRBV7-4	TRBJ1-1	CASSSDRGRRTEAFF	TGTGCCAGCAGCTCTGACAGGGGTCGCCGCACTGAAGCTTTCTTT
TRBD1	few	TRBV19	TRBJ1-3	CATEADRNGNTIYF	TGTGCCACCGAGGCGGACAGGAATGGAAACACCATATATTTT
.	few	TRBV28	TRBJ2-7	CASSLSRARPPSYEQYF	TGTGCCAGCAGTTTATCCAGGGCACGGCCCCCCTCCTACGAGCAGTACTTC
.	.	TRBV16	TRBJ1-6	CASSQRSSSYNSPLHF	TGTGCCAGCAGCCAACGTAGTAGCTCCTATAATTCACCCCTCCACTTT
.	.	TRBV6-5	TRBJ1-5	CASRRDGTNQPQHF	TGTGCCAGCAGACGGGACGGGACTAATCAGCCCCAGCATTTT
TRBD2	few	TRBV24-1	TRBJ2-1	CATSDRLGLAGPKEDNEQFF	TGTGCCACCAGTGATCGCCTCGGTTTAGCGGGCCCGAAGGAGGACAATGAGCAGTTCTTC
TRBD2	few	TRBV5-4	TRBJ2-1	CASSSTSGRAYNEQFF	TGTGCCAGCAGCTCGACTAGCGGGAGGGCCTACAATGAGCAGTTCTTC
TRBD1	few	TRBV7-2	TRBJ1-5	CASSLTGQLNQPQHF	TGTGCCAGCAGCTTAACGGGACAGCTAAATCAGCCCCAGCATTTT
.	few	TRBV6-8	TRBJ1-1	CASSYSGQHEAFF	TGTGCCAGCAGTTACTCCGGGCAGCATGAAGCTTTCTTT
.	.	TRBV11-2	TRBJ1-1	CASSPPWESTEAFF	TGTGCCAGCAGTCCCCCTTGGGAGTCCACTGAAGCTTTCTTT
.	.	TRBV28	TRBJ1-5	CASSSSPQGDQPQHF	TGTGCCAGCAGTTCGTCGCCGCAGGGAGATCAGCCCCAGCATTTT
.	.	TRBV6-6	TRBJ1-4	CASSYDRPIATNEKLFF	TGTGCCAGCAGTTACGACAGACCCATTGCAACTAATGAAAAACTGTTTTTT
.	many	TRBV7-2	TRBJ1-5	CASSRQVSNQPQHF	TGTGCCAGCAGCCGACAGGTTAGCAATCAGCCCCAGCATTTT
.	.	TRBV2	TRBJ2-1	CASSEAAEQFF	TGTGCCAGCAGTGAAGCGGCTGAGCAGTTCTTC
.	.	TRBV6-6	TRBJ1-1	CASEGHMNTEAFF	TGTGCCAGCGAAGGACACATGAACACTGAAGCTTTCTTT
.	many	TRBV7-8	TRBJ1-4	CASSQPLGFIVRPRSEKLFF	TGTGCCAGCAGCCAACCGTTGGGCTTCATCGTCCGCCCGCGGTCGGAAAAACTGTTTTTT
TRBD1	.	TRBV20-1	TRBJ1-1	CSARETGGFSEAFF	TGCAGTGCTAGAGAGACAGGGGGCTTTTCTGAAGCTTTCTTT
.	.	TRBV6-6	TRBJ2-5	CASSYGPGGRETQYF	TGTGCCAGCAGTTACGGTCCAGGCGGCAGGGAGACCCAGTACTTC